This passage covers 22 T cell receptor beta chains from one sample sequenced in a study of T cells after yellow fever vaccination. TCRdb recomputed calls from the 5' RACE reads with MiXCR, one row per CDR3 protein. The repertoire consists of 300,000 to 400,000 distinct CDR3 sequences, with 8.7% occurring once and the leading ten covering approximately 19%. The source material was PBMCs, sampled on the day of the first yellow fever vaccination. The receptors originated from a man younger than 35 who received the YFV17D yellow fever vaccine.

The chain has TRBV7-9 and TRBJ2-7; TRBD1 agrees at 8 bases. The CDR3 runs 15 residues. The V and J ends lost 1 base and 7 bases, in that order; junction bases with no gene match: 9. Germline CDR1 reads SEHNR; CDR2 reads FQNEAQ (reference sequence). CDR3 bases: TGTGCCAGCAGCTTAGGAACACAGGGGGATAAAGAGCAGTACTTC. Its protein product is CASSLGTQGDKEQYF.

This chain uses TRBV5-5 with TRBJ2-4; D unresolved. V was clipped by 7 bases and J by 8 bases, with 16 bases between them. Per germline, CDR1 SGHKS and CDR2 YYEKEE (reference sequence). This CDR3 contains 13 residues. CDR3 sequence (DNA): TGTGCCAGCCAGATCGACCCTGACGACATTCAGTACTTC. Protein product: CASQIDPDDIQYF.

This chain connects TRBV5-1 to TRBJ2-1; 11 bases match TRBD1. CDR3 size: 16 residues. The V segment lost 2 bases and the J segment 9 bases; nucleotides outside the gene matches: 10. Germline V CDR1 and CDR2: SGHRS, YFSETQ. DNA of the CDR3: TGCGCCAGCAGCTTTCTCCGGGACAGGGGGACCGGTGAGCAGTTCTTC. Its translation is CASSFLRDRGTGEQFF.

CDR3 sequence reads: CASSQPGQGKGYTF. CDR3 nucleotide sequence: TGCGCCAGCAGCCAACCGGGACAGGGCAAGGGCTACACCTTC. The chain recombines TRBV4-1 with TRBJ1-2, with 9 bases fitting TRBD1. V lost 2 bases to trimming and J lost 8 bases; unmatched junction nucleotides: 6. The V gene's germline CDR1 is MGHRA and CDR2 YSYEKL. The CDR3 sequence is 14 residues long.

This clonotype was counted many times. The chain uses TRBV29-1 and TRBJ2-5; D gene uncertain. Germline V gene data show CDR1 as SQVTM and CDR2 as ANQGSEA. V was cut by 6 bases and J by 5 bases, with 13 bases left in between. The CDR3 length is 12 residues. CDR3 bases: TGCAGCGTCCTCGGTAGTTTGGAGACCCAGTACTTC. It codes for CSVLGSLETQYF.

This chain connects TRBV7-2 to TRBJ1-1; D is undetermined. The CDR3 extends over 14 amino acids. Per the germline V gene, CDR1 is SGHTA and CDR2 is FQGNSA. The germline V and J ends were trimmed by 0 bases and 3 bases, with 8 bases remaining between them. The CDR3 DNA follows: TGTGCCAGCAGCTTAGCTCGCTGGGACACTGAAGCTTTCTTT. Protein product: CASSLARWDTEAFF.

The chain recombines TRBV14 with TRBJ1-2; D ambiguous. With 4 bases removed from V and 6 bases from J, the gap between germline ends came to 12 bases. The CDR3 has 13 residues. The germline gives CDR1 SGHDN, CDR2 FVKESK. CDR3 DNA: TGTGCCAGCAGCCCAAGATTGAGAGATGGCTACACCTTC. Translated, it gives CASSPRLRDGYTF.

This clonotype has a handful of counts. The chain recombines TRBV19 with TRBJ1-1; D is ambiguous. V was pared by 10 bases and J by 3 bases, with 15 bases between. This CDR3 comprises 13 residues. Germline lookup yields CDR1 LNHDA and CDR2 SQIVND (reference sequence). The CDR3 protein is CATFGTRDTEAFF. For the CDR3, the DNA is TGTGCCACCTTTGGCACGCGGGACACTGAAGCTTTCTTT.

The rearrangement links TRBV29-1 to TRBJ2-7; maybe TRBD1 (5 bases). The CDR3 sequence is 14 residues long. Germline V gives CDR1 SQVTM, CDR2 ANQGSEA. V dropped 6 bases and J dropped 4 bases, with 19 bases sitting between them. The CDR3 is CSVALQGFLYEQYF. CDR3 bases: TGCAGCGTGGCCCTCCAGGGATTCCTTTACGAGCAGTACTTC.

The CDR3 here is CASSLAAGGTYEQYV. CDR3 DNA: TGCGCCAGCAGCTTGGCGGCGGGAGGGACCTACGAGCAGTACGTC. The V gene is TRBV5-1, the J gene TRBJ2-7, with 9 bases lining up with TRBD2. The CDR3 covers 15 residues. V trimming: 0 bases; J trimming: 2 bases; junction bases outside the gene matches: 3. Germline lookup yields CDR1 SGHRS and CDR2 YFSETQ.

The chain carries TRBV30 and TRBJ2-1; possible D gene TRBD1, 5 bases. Trimming took 2 bases from V and 5 from J, leaving 7 bases between them. This CDR3 comprises 12 residues. The germline CDR1 and CDR2 sequences are GTSNPN and SVGIG (reference sequence). As DNA, the CDR3 is TGTGCCTGGAGTACAGGCCACAATGAGCAGTTCTTC. This translates into CAWSTGHNEQFF.

This clonotype was counted at least ten times. This rearrangement joins TRBV16 to TRBJ1-5, with 7 bases lining up with TRBD1. From germline, CDR1 is KGHSY and CDR2 FQNENV. Trimming took 0 bases from V and 7 from J; bases not matched to a gene: 9. The CDR3 sequence is 16 residues long. CDR3 in DNA: TGTGCCAGCAGCCAATCGATCAGGGGGGTACACCAGCCCCAGCATTTT. It codes for CASSQSIRGVHQPQHF. The full variable domain, rest sourced from reference TRBV16 and TRBJ1-5, is GEEVAQTPKHLVRGEGQKAKLYCAPIKGHSYVFWYQQVLKNEFKFLISFQNENVFDETGMPKERFSAKCLPNSPCSLEIQATKLEDSAVYFCASSQSIRGVHQPQHFGDGTRLSIL.

This clonotype was observed a few times. V gene TRBV5-1 combines with J gene TRBJ1-1; D is possibly TRBD1 (6 bases). Germline V gene lookup returns CDR1 SGHRS and CDR2 YFSETQ. CDR3 size: 17 residues. Trimming pared 0 bases from V and 5 bases from J, leaving 20 bases between. For the CDR3, the DNA is TGCGCCAGCAGCTTGGGAGGGACACAGGGTGGAGGGACTGAAGCTTTCTTT. This encodes CASSLGGTQGGGTEAFF. Full variable domain (remainder filled in from reference TRBV5-1 and TRBJ1-1): KAGVTQTPRYLIKTRGQQVTLSCSPISGHRSVSWYQQTPGQGLQFLFEYFSETQRNKGNFPGRFSGRQFSNSRSEMNVSTLELGDSALYLCASSLGGTQGGGTEAFFGQGTRLTVV.

Many counts were recorded for this clonotype. This chain links TRBV7-2 with TRBJ2-7; maybe TRBD2 (6 bases). CDR3 length: 14 residues. CDR1 SGHTA and CDR2 FQGNSA come from the germline V gene. V was clipped by 1 base and J by 3 bases, with 10 bases between them. As DNA, the CDR3 is TGTGCCAGCAGCTTAGGTCTAGCGTTCTACGAGCAGTACTTC. This sequence encodes CASSLGLAFYEQYF.

The rearrangement joins TRBV20-1 to TRBJ1-1; weak D call: TRBD1 (5 bases). The CDR3 totals 14 residues. Trimming cost V 5 bases and J 1 base, with 14 bases left between them. Per germline, CDR1 DFQATT and CDR2 SNEGSKA (reference sequence). The CDR3 DNA reads TGCAGTGCTCCACATCCAGACAGGAACACTGAAGCTTTCTTT. This translates into CSAPHPDRNTEAFF.

The rearrangement uses TRBV12-3 or TRBV12-4 and TRBJ2-3, with TRBD2 identical over 13 bases. The CDR3 length is 16 residues. V lost 6 bases to trimming and J lost 3 bases; unmatched junction nucleotides: 6. The CDR3 sequence: CASSVGLAGWTDTQYF. The CDR3 DNA reads as TGTGCCAGCAGCGTGGGACTAGCGGGGTGGACAGATACGCAGTATTTT.

The chain carries TRBV28 and TRBJ2-5; D remains unclear. V lost 2 bases and J lost 5, with 12 bases in between. This CDR3 spans 14 amino acids. CDR1 and CDR2 from the germline V gene are MDHEN and SYDVKM. The CDR3: CASSLPSVGETQYF. The CDR3 bases are TGTGCCAGCAGTTTACCATCGGTAGGGGAGACCCAGTACTTC.

This clonotype has ten or more counts. The rearrangement links TRBV5-1 to TRBJ1-1; D ambiguous. Trimming shortened V by 4 bases and J by 5 bases, and 12 bases separated the two germline ends. The germline CDR1 and CDR2 sequences are SGHRS and YFSETQ. The length of the CDR3 is 13 residues. This CDR3 reads CASSTDLGTEAFF. CDR3 in DNA: TGCGCCAGCAGCACCGACCTGGGAACTGAAGCTTTCTTT.

CDR3 sequence: CASSLSSRTSPLHF. The CDR3 bases are TGTGCCAGCAGCTTAAGCTCCAGAACGTCACCCCTCCACTTT. The V gene is TRBV7-9, the J gene TRBJ1-6; no reliable D call. In germline, CDR1 is SEHNR, CDR2 FQNEAQ (reference sequence). Trimming took 2 bases from V and 10 from J, leaving 12 bases between them. The CDR3 has 14 amino acids.

This clonotype appeared a few times. The rearrangement joins TRBV30 to TRBJ2-6; D gene ambiguous. V lost 2 bases and J 0 bases, leaving 5 bases between the germline ends. The CDR3 is 14 residues long. CDR1 is GTSNPN and CDR2 is SVGIG in the germline V gene (reference sequence). CDR3 in amino acids: CAWSHHSGANVLTF. CDR3 in DNA: TGTGCCTGGAGTCACCACTCTGGGGCCAACGTCCTGACTTTC.

This chain joins TRBV7-8 and TRBJ2-4; D could derive from TRBD1 or TRBD2 (5 bases each). This CDR3 has 13 residues. Trimming took off 2 bases at V and 5 bases at J, with 7 bases between the two ends. Germline CDR1 SGHVS, CDR2 FQNEAQ. CDR3 DNA: TGTGCCAGCAGCTTAATGGGGGAAAACATTCAGTACTTC. It specifies CASSLMGENIQYF.

This clonotype was observed a few times. V and J are TRBV7-8 and TRBJ2-7; 7 nucleotides line up with TRBD1. The ends lost 7 bases at V and 1 base at J; junction bases unmatched: 7. CDR1 is SGHVS, CDR2 FQNEAQ, per germline. The CDR3 loop spans 14 amino acids. The CDR3 here is CASILDRESYEQYF. CDR3 DNA sequence: TGTGCCAGCATCCTAGACAGGGAATCCTACGAGCAGTACTTC.